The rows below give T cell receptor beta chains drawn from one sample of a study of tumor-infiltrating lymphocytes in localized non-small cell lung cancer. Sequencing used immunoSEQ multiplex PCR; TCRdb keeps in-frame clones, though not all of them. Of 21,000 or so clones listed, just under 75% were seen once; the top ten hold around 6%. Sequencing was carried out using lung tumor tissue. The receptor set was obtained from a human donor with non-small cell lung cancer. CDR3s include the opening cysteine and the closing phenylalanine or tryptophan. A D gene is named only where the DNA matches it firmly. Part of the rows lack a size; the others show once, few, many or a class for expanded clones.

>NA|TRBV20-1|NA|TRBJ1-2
CSASAGYTF
TGCAGTGCTAGTGCTGGCTACACCTTC
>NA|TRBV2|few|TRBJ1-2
CASSEARTSSYGYTF
TGTGCCAGCAGTGAAGCCAGGACCTCTAGCTATGGCTACACCTTC
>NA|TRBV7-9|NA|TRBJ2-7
CASSFSALDEQYF
TGTGCCAGCAGCTTCTCTGCCCTGGACGAGCAGTACTTC
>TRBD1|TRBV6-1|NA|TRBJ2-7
CASRTGQGAYEQYF
TGTGCCAGCAGAACGGGACAGGGGGCGTACGAGCAGTACTTC
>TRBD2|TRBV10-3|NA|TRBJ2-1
CAISAVGGGTYNEQFF
TGTGCCATCAGTGCGGTCGGCGGGGGGACATACAATGAGCAGTTCTTC
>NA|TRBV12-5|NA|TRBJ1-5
CASGQGHQPQHF
TGTGCTAGTGGACAGGGCCATCAGCCCCAGCATTTT
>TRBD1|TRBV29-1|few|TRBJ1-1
CSVVKGQGAFF
TGCAGCGTGGTAAAGGGACAGGGTGCTTTCTTT
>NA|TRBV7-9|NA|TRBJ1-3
CASLETGGGNTIYF
TGTGCCAGTTTGGAGACAGGAGGTGGAAACACCATATATTTT
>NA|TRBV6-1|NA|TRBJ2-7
CASKVGSVYEQYF
TGTGCCAGCAAGGTCGGTTCAGTCTACGAGCAGTACTTC
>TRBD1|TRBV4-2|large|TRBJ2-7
CASSQGQGISYEQYF
TGTGCCAGCAGCCAAGGACAGGGGATATCCTACGAGCAGTACTTC
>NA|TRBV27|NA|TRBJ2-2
CASRRNTGELFF
TGTGCCAGTCGACGGAACACCGGGGAGCTGTTTTTT
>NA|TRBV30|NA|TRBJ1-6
CAWSLPGSPLHF
TGTGCCTGGAGTCTGCCGGGATCACCCCTCCACTTT
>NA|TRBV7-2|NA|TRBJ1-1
CASSLVKGLGTEAFF
TGTGCCAGCAGCTTGGTTAAGGGGTTAGGTACTGAAGCTTTCTTT
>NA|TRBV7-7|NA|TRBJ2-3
CASSPGRGSRTDTQYF
TGTGCCAGCAGTCCCGGACGGGGGAGCCGCACAGATACGCAGTATTTT
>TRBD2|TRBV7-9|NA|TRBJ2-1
CASSTPPGLAGAYNEQFF
TGTGCCAGCAGCACACCACCAGGACTAGCGGGGGCCTACAATGAGCAGTTCTTC
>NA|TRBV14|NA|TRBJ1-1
CASSPSMNTEAFF
TGTGCCAGCAGCCCCTCCATGAACACTGAAGCTTTCTTT
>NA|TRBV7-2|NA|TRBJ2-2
CASSLVPETGELFF
TGTGCCAGCAGCTTAGTGCCGGAGACCGGGGAGCTGTTTTTT
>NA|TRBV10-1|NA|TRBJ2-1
CASSDRPGLGRNEQFF
TGCGCCAGCAGTGATAGGCCCGGGTTAGGCCGCAATGAGCAGTTCTTC
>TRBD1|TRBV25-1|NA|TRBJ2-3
CASSGLRQGTSTDTQYF
TGTGCCAGCAGTGGGCTTAGACAGGGGACTAGCACAGATACGCAGTATTTT
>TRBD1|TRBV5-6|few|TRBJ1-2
CASSTGQYSGGYTF
TGTGCCAGCAGCACGGGACAGTACAGTGGGGGCTACACCTTC
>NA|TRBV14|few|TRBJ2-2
CASSQDRVLANTGELFF
TGTGCCAGCAGCCAAGACCGGGTTCTCGCGAACACCGGGGAGCTGTTTTTT
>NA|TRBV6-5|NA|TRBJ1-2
CASSLRLANYGYTF
TGTGCCAGCAGTTTGAGATTAGCTAACTATGGCTACACCTTC
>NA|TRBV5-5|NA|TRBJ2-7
CASSSNRVANEQYF
TGTGCCAGCAGCTCGAACAGGGTCGCGAACGAGCAGTACTTC
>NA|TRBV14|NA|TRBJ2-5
CASSQDLGDTLQETQYF
TGTGCCAGCAGCCAAGATTTGGGGGACACCCTCCAAGAGACCCAGTACTTC
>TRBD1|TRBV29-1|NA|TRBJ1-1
CSVEDGTVPNTEAFF
TGCAGCGTTGAAGATGGGACAGTTCCGAACACTGAAGCTTTCTTT
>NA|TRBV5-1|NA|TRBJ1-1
CASSLDPGAGMTEAFF
TGCGCCAGCAGCTTGGATCCGGGGGCGGGGATGACTGAAGCTTTCTTT
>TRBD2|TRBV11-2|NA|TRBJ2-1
CASSLLAGFLGNEQFF
TGTGCCAGCAGCTTATTAGCGGGGTTCCTGGGCAATGAGCAGTTCTTC
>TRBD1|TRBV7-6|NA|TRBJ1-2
CASSLAETGLGYTF
TGTGCCAGCAGCTTAGCCGAGACAGGGCTGGGCTACACCTTC
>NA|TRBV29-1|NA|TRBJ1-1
CSVMTEDNTEAFF
TGCAGCGTCATGACCGAGGATAACACTGAAGCTTTCTTT
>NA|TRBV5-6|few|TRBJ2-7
CASSHRAYEQYF
TGTGCCAGCAGCCACAGAGCCTACGAGCAGTACTTC
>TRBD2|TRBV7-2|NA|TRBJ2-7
CASSLVRGGGNEQYF
TGTGCCAGCAGCTTAGTTCGGGGGGGCGGAAACGAGCAGTACTTC
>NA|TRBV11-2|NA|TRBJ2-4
CASSLEVGNIQYF
TGTGCCAGCAGCTTAGAGGTGGGGAACATTCAGTACTTC
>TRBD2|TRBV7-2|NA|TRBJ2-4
CASSLGGGRAKNIQYF
TGTGCCAGCAGCTTAGGCGGGGGGCGGGCCAAAAACATTCAGTACTTC
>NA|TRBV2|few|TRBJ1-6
CASSEARSPLHF
TGTGCCAGCAGTGAAGCAAGGTCACCCCTCCACTTT
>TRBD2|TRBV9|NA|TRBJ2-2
CASSVGNSGGAIGELFF
TGTGCCAGCAGCGTAGGGAATAGCGGGGGGGCCATCGGGGAGCTGTTTTTT
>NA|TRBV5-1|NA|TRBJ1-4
CASSLEAGPTNEKLFF
TGCGCCAGCAGCTTGGAAGCAGGGCCAACTAATGAAAAACTGTTTTTT
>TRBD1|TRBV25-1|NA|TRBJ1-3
CASSSQGAGNTIYF
TGTGCCAGCAGTTCACAGGGGGCTGGAAACACCATATATTTT
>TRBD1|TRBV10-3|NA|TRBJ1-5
CAISDGTGDQPQHF
TGTGCCATCAGTGACGGGACAGGGGATCAGCCCCAGCATTTT
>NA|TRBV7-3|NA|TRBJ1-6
CASSARGGPYNSPLHF
TGTGCCAGCAGCGCTCGAGGAGGGCCCTATAATTCACCCCTCCACTTT
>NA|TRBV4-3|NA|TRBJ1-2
CASSQATANYGYTF
TGCGCCAGCAGCCAGGCGACAGCGAACTATGGCTACACCTTC
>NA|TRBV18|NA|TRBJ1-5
CASSPYLGNQPQHF
TGTGCCAGCTCACCATACCTTGGTAATCAGCCCCAGCATTTT
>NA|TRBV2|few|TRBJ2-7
CASSEGVYEQYF
TGTGCCAGCAGTGAGGGCGTCTACGAGCAGTACTTC
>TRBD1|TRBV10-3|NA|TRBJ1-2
CAITRDSFNYGYTF
TGTGCCATCACAAGGGACAGCTTCAACTATGGCTACACCTTC
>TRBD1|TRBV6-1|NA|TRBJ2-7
CASSEDRVRVEQYF
TGTGCCAGCAGTGAGGACAGGGTTCGGGTCGAGCAGTACTTC
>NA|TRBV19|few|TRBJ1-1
CASSIDAGTANTEAFF
TGTGCCAGTAGTATAGATGCCGGGACGGCGAACACTGAAGCTTTCTTT
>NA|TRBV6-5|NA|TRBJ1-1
CASSLTGEMNTEAFF
TGTGCCAGCAGTTTGACGGGCGAGATGAACACTGAAGCTTTCTTT
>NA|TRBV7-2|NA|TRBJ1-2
CASSAAGYTF
TGTGCCAGCAGCGCAGCTGGCTACACCTTC
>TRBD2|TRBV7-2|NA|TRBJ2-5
CASSLGSNGGWETQYF
TGTGCCAGCAGCTTAGGCAGCAACGGGGGGTGGGAGACCCAGTACTTC
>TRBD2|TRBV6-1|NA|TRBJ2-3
CASRASGISTDTQYF
TGTGCCAGCAGAGCCAGCGGGATCAGCACAGATACGCAGTATTTT
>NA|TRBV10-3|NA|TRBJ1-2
CATLEGGNGYTF
TGTGCCACACTCGAAGGGGGGAATGGCTACACCTTC
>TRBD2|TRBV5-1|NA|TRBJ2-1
CASSLAAGGDNEQFF
TGCGCCAGCAGCTTGGCAGCGGGGGGAGACAATGAGCAGTTCTTC
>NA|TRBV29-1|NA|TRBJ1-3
CSTVGFGNTIYF
TGCAGCACGGTGGGTTTTGGAAACACCATATATTTT
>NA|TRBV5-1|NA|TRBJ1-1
CASSSDGPEAFF
TGCGCCAGCAGCTCGGACGGTCCTGAAGCTTTCTTT
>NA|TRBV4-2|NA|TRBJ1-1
CASSQEAVLMNTEAFF
TGTGCCAGCAGCCAAGAGGCAGTACTAATGAACACTGAAGCTTTCTTT